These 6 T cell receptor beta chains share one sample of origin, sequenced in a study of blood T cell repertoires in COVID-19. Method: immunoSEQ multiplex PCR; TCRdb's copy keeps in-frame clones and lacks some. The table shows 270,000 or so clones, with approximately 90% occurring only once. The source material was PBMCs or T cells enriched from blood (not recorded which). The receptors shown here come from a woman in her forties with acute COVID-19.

The CDR3 protein is CASSSRLAGLLNIQYF. CDR3 bases: TGTGCCAGCAGCTCCAGACTAGCGGGCTTGCTAAACATTCAGTACTTC. This chain uses TRBV11-3 with TRBJ2-4; 10 bases align to TRBD2. This CDR3 is 16 amino acids long. Trimming took 4 bases from V and 6 from J; bases not matched to a gene: 9. Germline V gene data show CDR1 as SGHNT and CDR2 as YENEEA.

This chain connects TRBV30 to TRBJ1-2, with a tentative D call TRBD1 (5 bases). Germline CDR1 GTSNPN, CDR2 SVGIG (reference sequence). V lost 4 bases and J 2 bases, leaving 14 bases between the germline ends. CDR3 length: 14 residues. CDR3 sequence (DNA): TGTGCCTGGATGGGGGAGGGAGTCAACTATGGCTACACCTTC. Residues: CAWMGEGVNYGYTF.

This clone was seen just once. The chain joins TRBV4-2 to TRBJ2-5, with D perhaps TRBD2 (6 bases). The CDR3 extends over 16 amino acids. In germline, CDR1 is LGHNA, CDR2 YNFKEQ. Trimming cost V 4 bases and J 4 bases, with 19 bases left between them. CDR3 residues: CASSLVVGGSRETQYF. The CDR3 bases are TGTGCCAGCAGCCTGGTAGTTGGGGGGAGCCGAGAGACCCAGTACTTC.

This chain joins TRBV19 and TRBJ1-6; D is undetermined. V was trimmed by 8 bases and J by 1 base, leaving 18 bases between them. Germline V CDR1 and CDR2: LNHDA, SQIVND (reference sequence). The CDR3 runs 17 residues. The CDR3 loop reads CASADLKGVSYNSPLHF. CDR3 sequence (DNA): TGTGCCAGTGCCGATCTGAAGGGAGTGTCCTATAATTCACCCCTCCACTTT.

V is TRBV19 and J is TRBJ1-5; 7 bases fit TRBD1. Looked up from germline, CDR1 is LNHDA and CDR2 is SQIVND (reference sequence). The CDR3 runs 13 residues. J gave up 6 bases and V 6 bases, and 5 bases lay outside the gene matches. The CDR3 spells CASSPGDSQPQHF. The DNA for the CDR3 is TGTGCCAGTAGCCCAGGGGACAGTCAGCCCCAGCATTTT.

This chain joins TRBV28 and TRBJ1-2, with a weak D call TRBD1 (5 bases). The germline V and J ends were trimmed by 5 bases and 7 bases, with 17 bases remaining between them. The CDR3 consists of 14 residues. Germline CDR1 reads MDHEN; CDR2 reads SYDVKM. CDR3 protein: CASSPGGRQGGYTF. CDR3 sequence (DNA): TGTGCCAGCAGTCCAGGAGGGCGTCAGGGTGGCTACACCTTC.